This T cell receptor (beta chain) was sequenced in a study of response to subunit inactivated influenza vaccine. Germline CDR1 and CDR2: SEHNR and FQNEAQ (reference sequence). V shed 1 base and J shed 3 bases, with 8 bases lying between them. The CDR3 spans 14 residues. This clonotype has a handful of counts. Antigen specificity is unknown. General study points: The authors proposed limited new T cell recruitment per seasonal influenza vaccination.

Each CDR3 protein is one row after TCRdb ran MiXCR on the RT-PCR reads. The sample includes about 580,000 distinct CDR3 sequences, 12% to 15% seen only once; the top ten take 11%. Sample: PBMCs from blood, taken less than 13 days after vaccination. The rearrangement joins TRBV7-9 to TRBJ2-3; D remains unclear. The receptor was isolated from a man aged 45-65 years who received an inactivated influenza vaccine. The CDR3: CASSLGIATDTQYF. CDR3 nucleotide sequence: TGTGCCAGCAGCTTAGGGATAGCAACAGATACGCAGTATTTT.